The rows below give T cell receptor beta chains drawn from one sample of a study of radiation and T cells in renal cell carcinoma. Repertoires were generated with immunoSEQ multiplex PCR, while TCRdb's copy carries only in-frame clones and drops some. This sample yields some 150,000 clones, of which around four fifths are seen a single time; under 30% belongs to the top ten. Sequencing used blood, obtained from a patient whose treatment included radiotherapy and nephrectomy. These receptors were taken from a woman aged 45-59 years with renal cell carcinoma. Both conserved end residues are part of each CDR3. Not all rows give a size; the values are once, few, many and, for expanded clones, a class.

>TRBJ2-1|.|TRBV4-3
CASSQDGAGGEHNEQFF
>TRBJ2-2|.|TRBV7-8
CASSLKATGKTGELFF
>TRBJ2-7|many|TRBV4-3
CASSQDLSANSYEQYF
>TRBJ2-7|.|TRBV6-6
CASGLGGSAYEQYF
>TRBJ1-4|.|TRBV7-9
CASSLGVGNEKLFF
>TRBJ1-5|.|TRBV28
CASSYLDRGNQPQHF
>TRBJ1-1|once|TRBV6-6
CASSYEGTRLNTEAFF
>TRBJ2-5|.|TRBV7-2
CASSNGLAGQETQYF
>TRBJ2-6|once|TRBV29-1
CSVEGGTSANVLTF
>TRBJ2-3|few|TRBV7-2
CASSQLRGDLLADTQYF
>TRBJ2-2|once|TRBV11-1
CASSLVVGSGELFF
>TRBJ2-2|.|TRBV5-1
CASSLSSGGHGELFF
>TRBJ2-5|.|TRBV7-6
CASSDKMTRGETQYF
>TRBJ2-7|.|TRBV7-2
CASSQAGAYEQYF
>TRBJ2-1|once|TRBV10-3
CAISESRGSLPGEQFF
>TRBJ2-2|.|TRBV9
CASSDRDRVYGELFF
>TRBJ2-7|.|TRBV10-3
CAISESVGLAGEQYF
>TRBJ1-4|.|TRBV13
CASSQAQGTNEKLFF
>TRBJ2-3|.|TRBV15
CATSRLASSTDTQYF
>TRBJ2-2|few|TRBV5-1
CASSLGSGSNTGELFF
>TRBJ2-3|.|TRBV18
CASSPPAVGSADTQYF
>TRBJ1-2|.|TRBV5-6
CASSLSGQSYGYTF
>TRBJ1-3|.|TRBV30
CAWSSVGGTIYF
>TRBJ2-1|.|TRBV9
CASSVEETRRYNEQFF
>TRBJ2-5|.|TRBV10-2
CASSDRVRETQYF
>TRBJ2-1|.|TRBV7-2
CASSLAGRGDEQFF
>TRBJ2-7|.|TRBV5-1
CASSPMGLTDEQYF
>TRBJ1-5|once|TRBV28
CASTSLDRVNPPQHF
>TRBJ2-3|.|TRBV9
CASNQRASPTDTQYF
>TRBJ1-1|.|TRBV28
CASTPGPTETEAFF
>TRBJ2-7|.|TRBV28
CASSSGSTYEQYF
>TRBJ1-5|few|TRBV28
CASRQGNNQPQHF
>TRBJ2-7|.|TRBV30
CAWSVRQGEQYF
>TRBJ2-5|.|TRBV5-1
CASSWGLAQETQYF
>TRBJ2-4|.|TRBV9
CASSVDDLRPDRYF
>TRBJ2-1|.|TRBV18
CASLPGPGNNEQFF
>TRBJ1-4|.|TRBV2
CASRLDWANEKLFF
>TRBJ2-7|few|TRBV19
CASSTIGSSYEQYF
>TRBJ1-1|.|TRBV10-3
CAIRTSGQPNTEAFF
>TRBJ1-5|.|TRBV4-3
CASSQDRGLSNQPQHF